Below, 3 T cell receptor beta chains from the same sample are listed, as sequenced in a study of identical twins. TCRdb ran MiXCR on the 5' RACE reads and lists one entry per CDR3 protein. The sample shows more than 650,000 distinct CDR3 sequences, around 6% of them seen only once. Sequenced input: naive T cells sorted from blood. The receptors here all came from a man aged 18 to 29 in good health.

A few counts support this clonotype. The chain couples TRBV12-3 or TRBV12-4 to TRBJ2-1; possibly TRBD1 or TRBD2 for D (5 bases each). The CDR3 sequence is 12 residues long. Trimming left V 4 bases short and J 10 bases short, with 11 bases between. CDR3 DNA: TGTGCCAGCAGTTCGGGACCCCTGGAGCAGTTCTTC. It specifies CASSSGPLEQFF.

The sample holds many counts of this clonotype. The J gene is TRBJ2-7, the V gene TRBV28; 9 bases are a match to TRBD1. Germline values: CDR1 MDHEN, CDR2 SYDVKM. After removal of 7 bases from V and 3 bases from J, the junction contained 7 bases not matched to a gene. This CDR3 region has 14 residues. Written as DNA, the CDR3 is TGTGCCAGCAAACCTCCGGGACAGGGCTACGAGCAGTACTTC. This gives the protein CASKPPGQGYEQYF.

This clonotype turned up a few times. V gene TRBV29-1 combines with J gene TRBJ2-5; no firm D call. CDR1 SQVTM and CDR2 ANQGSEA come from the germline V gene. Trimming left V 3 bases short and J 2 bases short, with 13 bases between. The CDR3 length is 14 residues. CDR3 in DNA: TGCAGCGTTGAGCAGAGACCCCCTCAAGAGACCCAGTACTTC. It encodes CSVEQRPPQETQYF. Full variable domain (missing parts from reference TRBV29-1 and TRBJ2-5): SAVISQKPSRDICQRGTSLTIQCQVDSQVTMMFWYRQQPGQSLTLIATANQGSEATYESGFVIDKFPISRPNLTFSTLTVSNMSPEDSSIYLCSVEQRPPQETQYFGPGTRLLVL.